The 3 T cell receptor beta chains presented below share a single source sample, sequenced in a study of T cells in Graves' hyperthyroidism and ophthalmopathy. TCR beta CDR3 sequences were amplified from RNA transcripts. TCR CDR3 regions were first amplified by RT-PCR with HTBI primers. TCRdb recomputed calls from the multiplex PCR reads with MiXCR, one row per CDR3 protein. Of 600,000 or so distinct CDR3 sequences listed, approximately 14% are singletons. The sequenced sample was blood. The source is a woman between 50 and 59 years old with Graves' ophthalmopathy.

The table lists this clonotype with many counts. The rearrangement joins TRBV20-1 to TRBJ2-5, with 9 nucleotides matching TRBD1. J lost 1 base, V lost 4 bases, and 7 bases had no gene match. Germline V gives CDR1 DFQATT, CDR2 SNEGSKA (reference sequence). The CDR3 runs 15 residues. CDR3 bases: TGCAGTGCTAAGACAGGGGGTGTCCCCCAAGAGACCCAGTACTTC. This gives the protein CSAKTGGVPQETQYF.

V gene TRBV9 combines with J gene TRBJ1-3, with a possible D match to TRBD1 (5 bases). Trimming shortened V by 1 base and J by 0 bases, and 11 bases separated the two germline ends. The CDR3 has 16 residues. The germline CDR1 and CDR2 sequences are SGDLS and YYNGEE. The CDR3 loop is CASSVNWGGSGNTIYF. The CDR3 DNA reads TGTGCCAGCAGCGTAAATTGGGGGGGCTCTGGAAACACCATATATTTT.

This chain joins TRBV5-6 and TRBJ1-5, with D unresolved. V was cut by 0 bases and J by 12 bases, with 10 bases left in between. This CDR3 is built from 12 residues. Germline V lookup: CDR1 SGHDT, CDR2 YYEEEE. Here the CDR3 reads CASSLAYGDQHF. The CDR3, as DNA: TGTGCCAGCAGCTTGGCCTATGGGGACCAGCATTTT.